This T cell receptor (beta chain) was sequenced for a study of cytomegalovirus exposure and HLA in healthy donors. The study ran its PCR with 60 Vbeta and 13 Jbeta primers. The data were produced by immunoSEQ multiplex PCR, yet TCRdb's version contains in-frame clones alone and is incomplete. The sample shows 150,000 to 200,000 clones, roughly 80% of them seen only once. This CDR3 region has 15 residues. The germline gives CDR1 SGHRS, CDR2 YFSETQ. V lost 4 bases to trimming and J lost 3 bases, with 11 bases between them. This clonotype was sampled from a man aged 50 or older in good health and CMV-seropositive. Sequenced: PBMCs. The J gene is TRBJ1-6, the V gene TRBV5-1, with D unclear. The DNA of the CDR3 is TGCGCCAGCAGCCCGGCGGTAGGCTATAATTCACCCCTCCACTTT. Translation gives CASSPAVGYNSPLHF.